This T cell receptor (beta chain) was identified in a study of Graves' ophthalmopathy and Graves' hyperthyroidism. Hyperthyroidism patients were newly diagnosed, under 2 months' duration, aged 18 to 65. Other autoimmune disease, uncontrolled infection, pregnancy and lactation led to exclusion. Trimming left V 3 bases short and J 8 bases short, with 17 bases between. The CDR3 loop spans 14 amino acids. Per the germline V gene, CDR1 is DFQATT and CDR2 is SNEGSKA (reference sequence). General study findings and limits: The model forecast ophthalmopathy progression, reaching 60% to 71% sensitivity and 72% to 75% specificity. Blood samples also showed most expanded thyroid clonotypes exceeding 0.001 frequency.

The authors amplified TCR beta CDR3 regions from RNA transcripts. First-round RT-PCR employed HTBI primers, with a second-round multiplex PCR after it. TCRdb analysed the multiplex PCR reads with MiXCR anew, one entry per CDR3 protein. This sample yields about 600,000 distinct CDR3 sequences, of which about 40% are seen a single time; about 4.6% belongs to the top ten. On this clonotype: Its matching antigen is unknown.

The TCR sequence derives from an adult man with Graves' hyperthyroidism. Material for sequencing was peripheral blood or thyroid tissue (not recorded which). This chain joins TRBV20-1 and TRBJ1-5; D uncertain. The CDR3 is CSASNGQPLEPQHF. As DNA, the CDR3 is TGCAGTGCTAGTAATGGTCAGCCTCTTGAGCCCCAGCATTTT.